One sample yielded the 32 T cell receptor beta chains listed below, sequenced in a study of T-cell reconstitution after alpha-beta-depleted transplantation in children. Molecular barcoding with unique molecular identifiers was used for the TCRbeta library. In TCRdb, the PCR reads were re-called with MiXCR into one record per CDR3 protein. This table has a few hundred thousand distinct CDR3 sequences, 15% to 20% appearing once. This sample comprised PBMCs, mostly from graft donor cells, obtained 360 days after TCRalphabeta/CD19-depleted stem cell transplant. These receptors came from a boy younger than two who had a stem cell transplant for Wiskott-Aldrich syndrome, so the T cells may come from the graft donor.

This clonotype was observed a few times. The chain joins TRBV9 to TRBJ2-7, with 11 bases aligning to TRBD1. The CDR3 covers 14 residues. With V trimmed by 4 bases and J by 6 bases, 6 bases remained unmatched. In germline, CDR1 is SGDLS, CDR2 YYNGEE. The CDR3 DNA reads as TGTGCCAGCAGCTCTTGGGGGACAGGGGGCGAGCAGTACTTC. Its protein product is CASSSWGTGGEQYF.

This chain joins TRBV24-1 and TRBJ2-7, with no clear D. V was pared by 4 bases and J by 7 bases, with 13 bases between. CDR1 KGHDR and CDR2 SFDVKD come from the germline V gene. The CDR3 has 13 amino acids. CDR3 residues: CATSDRRHHEQYF. Here the CDR3 DNA reads TGTGCCACCAGTGACCGACGACACCATGAGCAGTACTTC.

The chain employs TRBV9 and TRBJ2-5; 7 nucleotides line up with TRBD1. Germline CDR1 reads SGDLS; CDR2 reads YYNGEE. The J segment lost 5 bases and the V segment lost 3 bases, leaving 13 bases of the junction unmatched. The CDR3 loop spans 16 amino acids. This chain's CDR3 is CASSATGTVLTETQYF. In DNA form, the CDR3 reads TGTGCCAGCAGCGCCACCGGGACAGTATTAACGGAGACCCAGTACTTC. Filled out from reference TRBV9 and TRBJ2-5, the complete variable domain reads DSGVTQTPKHLITATGQRVTLRCSPRSGDLSVYWYQQSLDQGLQFLIQYYNGEERAKGNILERFSAQQFPDLHSELNLSSLELGDSALYFCASSATGTVLTETQYFGPGTRLLVL.

This clonotype was counted ten times or more. This chain joins TRBV4-2 and TRBJ2-2, with D unresolved. CDR1 is LGHNA and CDR2 is YNFKEQ in the germline V gene. The CDR3 is made up of 13 amino acids. V lost 5 bases and J lost 0, with 4 bases in between. The CDR3 sequence is CASSLPNTGELFF. CDR3 in DNA: TGTGCCAGCAGCTTACCGAACACCGGGGAGCTGTTTTTT.

This clonotype has a handful of counts. The V and J genes are TRBV10-3 and TRBJ1-1; the D is unclear. The CDR3 runs 15 residues. CDR1 is ENHRY, CDR2 SYGVKD, per germline. V was pared by 0 bases and J by 0 bases, with 8 bases between. CDR3 nucleotides: TGTGCCATCAGTGAGTCGGGGTTTATGAACACTGAAGCTTTCTTT. It specifies CAISESGFMNTEAFF.

The J gene is TRBJ2-7, the V gene TRBV12-3 or TRBV12-4; the D gene is possibly TRBD1 (6 bases). This CDR3 contains 15 residues. Trimming shortened V by 3 bases and J by 2 bases, and 14 bases separated the two germline ends. CDR3 in amino acids: CASSLWAGVTYEQYF. In DNA form, the CDR3 reads TGTGCCAGCAGTTTGTGGGCAGGGGTCACCTACGAGCAGTACTTC.

About this clonotype: An end of the junction does not agree with germline; a read error may underlie this. This sequence joins TRBV7-6 and TRBJ2-3; D is possibly TRBD2 (6 bases). CDR3 length: 16 amino acids. CDR1 is SGHVS, CDR2 FNYEAQ, per germline. In DNA form, the CDR3 reads TGTGCCAGCAGCCTCTCTTACGGGGGAGGCACAAATACGCAGTATTTT. It codes for CASSLSYGGGTNTQYF.

This clonotype was picked up a small number of times. This rearrangement joins TRBV5-1 to TRBJ1-1; perhaps TRBD1 as D (6 bases). From germline, CDR1 is SGHRS and CDR2 YFSETQ. V lost 0 bases to trimming and J lost 1 base, with 13 bases between them. CDR3 length: 16 amino acids. DNA of the CDR3: TGCGCCAGCAGCTTGGCCCGACAGGCCTCGAACACTGAAGCTTTCTTT. This translates into CASSLARQASNTEAFF.

The chain employs TRBV7-9 and TRBJ2-1, with 9 bases matching TRBD2. Germline V lookup: CDR1 SEHNR, CDR2 FQNEAQ (reference sequence). Trimming at V came to 1 base and at J to 5 bases, leaving 3 bases not matched to a gene. This CDR3 has 15 residues. The CDR3 DNA reads as TGTGCCAGCAGCTTAGATGCGGGAGGGGACAATGAGCAGTTCTTC. Amino acids: CASSLDAGGDNEQFF.

This clonotype was counted between two and nine times. The V call is TRBV6-5, the J call TRBJ1-6, with 7 bases lining up with TRBD1. From germline, CDR1 is MNHEY and CDR2 SVGAGI. Trimming cost V 6 bases and J 10 bases; bases outside gene matches: 12. The CDR3 sequence is 15 residues long. The CDR3 loop reads CASSPLWQGVSPLHF. The DNA of the CDR3 is TGTGCCAGCAGCCCCTTGTGGCAGGGGGTATCACCCCTCCACTTT.

This clonotype was counted a few times. The V and J genes are TRBV27 and TRBJ2-5; 8 bases align to TRBD1. V shed 8 bases and J 1 base; nucleotides not matched to a gene: 9. Germline CDR1 MNHEY, CDR2 SMNVEV (reference sequence). This CDR3 has 15 residues. CDR3 region: CASSEGQASQETQYF. DNA of the CDR3: TGTGCCAGCTCTGAGGGACAGGCATCCCAAGAGACCCAGTACTTC.

The CDR3 loop reads CASSRDRGTLYGYTF. The CDR3 region has the DNA TGCGCCAGCAGCCGGGACAGGGGCACTTTATATGGCTACACCTTC. V gene TRBV4-3 combines with J gene TRBJ1-2; 10 nucleotides agree with TRBD1. Losses at the gene ends were 4 bases for V and 5 bases for J; bases not matched to a gene: 7. The CDR3 covers 15 residues. Germline CDR1 is LGHNA and CDR2 is YSLEER.

This clonotype has more than one count but fewer than ten. This rearrangement joins TRBV28 to TRBJ1-2; D is uncertain. The germline V and J ends were trimmed by 3 bases and 7 bases, with 6 bases remaining between them. This CDR3 comprises 11 residues. Per the germline V gene, CDR1 is MDHEN and CDR2 is SYDVKM. The CDR3 spells CASSFWSGYTF. In DNA, the CDR3 is TGTGCCAGCAGTTTTTGGAGTGGCTACACCTTC.

This clonotype was observed a handful of times. This rearrangement joins TRBV5-1 to TRBJ2-3, with 7 bases fitting TRBD1. This CDR3 is built from 15 residues. CDR1 and CDR2 (germline): SGHRS, YFSETQ. The junction had 6 bases not matched to a gene; V was cut back by 4 bases and J by 1 base. CDR3 DNA: TGCGCCAGCAGCCACAGGGGATCGGGCACAGATACGCAGTATTTT. It codes for CASSHRGSGTDTQYF.

This chain connects TRBV12-3 or TRBV12-4 to TRBJ2-1, with D perhaps assigned TRBD1 or TRBD2 (5 bases each). V lost 1 base, J lost 2 bases, and 9 bases lay in between. This CDR3 has 15 residues. The CDR3 protein is CASSLGDRPYNEQFF. The CDR3 coding sequence is TGTGCCAGCAGTTTAGGGGACCGTCCCTACAATGAGCAGTTCTTC.

The rearrangement joins TRBV6-5 to TRBJ2-7, with a tentative D call TRBD2 (6 bases). Trimming cost V 1 base and J 0 bases, with 13 bases left between them. CDR3 length: 16 residues. Germline V gives CDR1 MNHEY, CDR2 SVGAGI. CDR3 amino acids: CASSYFWGEVSYEQYF. The CDR3 region has the DNA TGTGCCAGCAGTTACTTCTGGGGGGAGGTCTCCTACGAGCAGTACTTC.

This clonotype was counted between two and nine times. J is TRBJ1-6 and V is TRBV6-6, with no clear D. CDR1 and CDR2 (germline): MNHNY, SVGAGI (reference sequence). Trimming took off 8 bases at V and 6 bases at J, with 11 bases between the two ends. The CDR3 has 13 residues. Here the CDR3 reads CASGSGRNSPLHF. CDR3 in DNA: TGTGCCAGCGGGTCGGGTCGTAATTCACCCCTCCACTTT.

The chain employs TRBV6-5 and TRBJ2-2; 9 bases are shared with TRBD1. V gave up 10 bases and J gave up 6 bases; unmatched junction bases: 9. The CDR3 consists of 14 residues. Germline CDR1 is MNHEY and CDR2 is SVGAGI. The CDR3 protein is CATGDRDIPGELFF. Here the CDR3 DNA reads TGTGCCACCGGGGACAGGGATATTCCCGGGGAGCTGTTTTTT.

Only a few counts were recorded for this clonotype. CDR3 sequence reads: CASTPAGLGLGEQFF. In DNA form, the CDR3 reads TGTGCCAGCACTCCGGCGGGACTAGGCTTGGGTGAGCAGTTCTTC. This chain joins TRBV25-1 and TRBJ2-1; 8 nucleotides match TRBD2. V lost 7 bases, J lost 9 bases, and 14 bases stayed unmatched. This CDR3 comprises 15 residues. The germline V gene has CDR1 MGHDK and CDR2 SYGVNS. The variable domain in full, completed from reference TRBV25-1 and TRBJ2-1, reads EADIYQTPRYLVIGTGKKITLECSQTMGHDKMYWYQQDPGMELHLIHYSYGVNSTEKGDLSSESTVSRIRTEHFPLTLESARPSHTSQYLCASTPAGLGLGEQFFGPGTRLTVL.

V is TRBV6-5 and J is TRBJ2-5; 13 bases map to TRBD2. CDR3 length equals 19 residues. Germline V gene sequence: CDR1 MNHEY, CDR2 SVGAGI. The ends lost 0 bases at V and 3 bases at J; junction bases unmatched: 10. The CDR3 spells CASSYSGTSGAYAKETQYF. CDR3 nucleotides: TGTGCCAGCAGTTACTCGGGGACTAGCGGGGCCTATGCAAAAGAGACCCAGTACTTC.

There are a few counts of this clonotype. The chain joins TRBV3-1 to TRBJ2-1; the D is unclear. This CDR3 region has 17 residues. Trimming cost V 0 bases and J 0 bases, with 12 bases left between them. Germline V gene data show CDR1 as LGHDT and CDR2 as YNNKEL (reference sequence). As DNA, the CDR3 is TGTGCCAGCAGCCAAGATTTGGCCAGCAGCTCCTACAATGAGCAGTTCTTC. Encoded protein: CASSQDLASSSYNEQFF.

Ten or more counts support this clonotype. The chain has TRBV29-1 and TRBJ2-5; D could derive from TRBD1 or TRBD2 (5 bases each). The length of the CDR3 is 12 residues. The germline CDR1 and CDR2 sequences are SQVTM and ANQGSEA. V was pared by 6 bases and J by 1 base, with 9 bases between. DNA for the CDR3: TGCAGCGTAACGGGGCCCCAAGAGACCCAGTACTTC. Protein: CSVTGPQETQYF.

This clonotype was observed a handful of times. The rearrangement links TRBV4-3 to TRBJ2-5; TRBD1 is a possible D gene (6 bases). Trimming stripped 6 bases from V and 4 bases from J, with 21 bases between. This CDR3 is built from 16 residues. Germline V gives CDR1 LGHNA, CDR2 YSLEER. The CDR3 bases are TGCGCCAGCAGTCAGACCCCCGGGACACGGGGAGAGACCCAGTACTTC. Protein: CASSQTPGTRGETQYF.

The gene calls are TRBV20-1 and TRBJ2-1; no definite D call. CDR1 is DFQATT, CDR2 SNEGSKA, per germline (reference sequence). CDR3 size: 10 residues. The V and J ends lost 5 bases and 10 bases respectively, with 9 bases between them. The CDR3 region is CSALSVEQFF. Here the CDR3 DNA reads TGCAGTGCTCTCAGCGTAGAGCAGTTCTTC.

This clonotype was picked up many times. The rearrangement joins TRBV24-1 to TRBJ2-7, with 9 bases matching TRBD1. This CDR3 has 14 amino acids. Unmatched junction bases numbered 3, after V lost 4 bases and J lost 3 bases. Germline loops: CDR1 KGHDR, CDR2 SFDVKD. CDR3 nucleotides: TGTGCCACCAGTGACACGGGACAGGGCTACGAGCAGTACTTC. Translated: CATSDTGQGYEQYF.

There are a few counts of this clonotype. The CDR3 reads CASSHTSRAYNEQFF. CDR3 bases: TGTGCCAGCAGCCATACTAGCAGGGCCTACAATGAGCAGTTCTTC. The V and J genes are TRBV14 and TRBJ2-1; weak D call: TRBD2 (6 bases). The V gene's germline CDR1 is SGHDN and CDR2 FVKESK. The CDR3 is 15 amino acids. Trimming pared 3 bases from V and 2 bases from J, leaving 11 bases between.

This clonotype was observed a few times. This rearrangement joins TRBV10-3 to TRBJ2-3, with 7 bases that match TRBD2. V shed 4 bases, J shed 1 base, and the junction held 5 bases outside the gene matches. The germline V gene encodes CDR1 ENHRY and CDR2 SYGVKD. The CDR3 consists of 15 residues. The CDR3 bases are TGTGCCATCAGTGCAAGCGGGAAGGGCACAGATACGCAGTATTTT. It codes for CAISASGKGTDTQYF.

The chain employs TRBV13 and TRBJ1-1; D gene uncertain. Germline lookup yields CDR1 PRHDT and CDR2 FYEKMQ (reference sequence). Trimming took 5 bases from V and 4 from J, leaving 11 bases between them. The length of the CDR3 is 13 residues. CDR3 region: CASSLGSVTEAFF. CDR3 coding DNA: TGTGCCAGCAGCCTCGGGAGCGTCACTGAAGCTTTCTTT.

This clonotype was detected many times. The chain employs TRBV29-1 and TRBJ2-5; D gene unclear. The CDR3 has 10 amino acids. The ends were cut back, 3 bases at V and 7 bases at J, with 6 bases in the middle. Germline values: CDR1 SQVTM, CDR2 ANQGSEA. The CDR3 loop reads CSVDDWTQYF. In DNA, the CDR3 is TGCAGCGTTGACGATTGGACCCAGTACTTC.

The sample holds a few counts of this clonotype. This chain uses TRBV10-3 with TRBJ2-7; 8 positions match TRBD1. Losses at the gene ends were 3 bases for V and 3 bases for J; bases not matched to a gene: 7. CDR1 is ENHRY and CDR2 is SYGVKD in the germline V gene. This CDR3 contains 15 residues. CDR3 sequence: CAISERDRLSYEQYF. The CDR3 coding sequence is TGTGCCATCAGTGAACGGGACAGGTTAAGCTACGAGCAGTACTTC.

This rearrangement joins TRBV20-1 to TRBJ2-7; 7 positions agree with TRBD1. The CDR3 has 13 residues. The trim removed 6 bases at V and 1 base at J, leaving 6 bases unmatched. Germline-derived CDR1 and CDR2 are DFQATT and SNEGSKA (reference sequence). This CDR3 is CSARGTVSYEQYF. The CDR3 nucleotides are TGCAGTGCCCGTGGGACAGTGTCCTACGAGCAGTACTTC.

The V gene is TRBV5-5, the J gene TRBJ2-1; the match to TRBD1 covers 9 bases. V lost 2 bases to trimming and J lost 6 bases; unmatched junction nucleotides: 6. CDR3 length equals 15 residues. Germline assignment: CDR1 SGHKS and CDR2 YYEKEE (reference sequence). The CDR3 is CASSFRDRESNEQFF. The CDR3 DNA reads TGTGCCAGCAGCTTTCGGGACAGGGAAAGCAATGAGCAGTTCTTC.